This record covers a single TCR beta chain. This sample is part of a study of T cell repertoires in cytomegalovirus infection. This CDR3 contains 14 residues. Germline assignment: CDR1 LNHDA and CDR2 SQIVND (reference sequence). V lost 7 bases and J 2 bases, leaving 15 bases between the germline ends. TCRdb analysed the reads with MiXCR anew, one entry per CDR3 protein. The data show around 450,000 distinct CDR3 sequences, approximately 33% seen once. The specimen was PBMCs. The source of this sequence is a human donor in good health (CMV status not recorded). Some clones in this sample may be carry-over from other donors' samples. The J gene is TRBJ2-7, the V gene TRBV19; possibly TRBD2 for D (6 bases). CDR3 protein: CASNSRGFPYEQYF. The CDR3 coding sequence is TGTGCCAGTAACAGCCGGGGGTTCCCCTACGAGCAGTACTTC.